One sample yielded the 21 T cell receptor beta chains listed below, sequenced in a study of blood T cell repertoires in COVID-19. Method: immunoSEQ multiplex PCR; TCRdb's copy keeps in-frame clones and lacks some. The table includes more than 65,000 clones, around four fifths detected once. Sample: peripheral blood. Receptor source: a human donor in a cohort sampled during active COVID-19.

The rearrangement uses TRBV6-6 and TRBJ1-5; 12 nucleotides agree with TRBD1. V shed 5 bases and J 1 base; nucleotides not matched to a gene: 15. Germline lookup yields CDR1 MNHNY and CDR2 SVGAGI (reference sequence). The CDR3 runs to 20 residues. The CDR3 region is CASSQDPGTGGEKSNQPQHF. In DNA, the CDR3 is TGTGCCAGCAGTCAGGACCCAGGGACAGGGGGCGAGAAGAGCAATCAGCCCCAGCATTTT.

The chain employs TRBV5-1 and TRBJ2-2; 7 nucleotides align to TRBD1. Germline CDR1 and CDR2: SGHRS and YFSETQ. Germline trimming cut 4 bases from V and 2 bases from J; bases unmatched to any gene: 8. The CDR3 is 16 amino acids. CDR3 region: CASSVVGTANTGELFF. The CDR3 DNA reads TGCGCCAGCAGCGTCGTTGGGACAGCTAACACCGGGGAGCTGTTTTTT.

V is TRBV29-1 and J is TRBJ2-5; 11 nucleotides match TRBD2. This CDR3 spans 14 amino acids. Trimming removed 6 bases from V and 1 base from J; junction bases left unmatched: 4. CDR1 is SQVTM and CDR2 is ANQGSEA in the germline V gene. The CDR3 nucleotides are TGCAGCGTAAGACTAGCGGGGAGCCAAGAGACCCAGTACTTC. Amino acid sequence: CSVRLAGSQETQYF.

This chain connects TRBV6-6 to TRBJ2-5, with TRBD1 matching over 7 bases. The germline gives CDR1 MNHNY, CDR2 SVGAGI (reference sequence). The CDR3 covers 11 residues. Trimming at V came to 10 bases and at J to 5 bases, leaving 4 bases not matched to a gene. CDR3 bases: TGTGCCATCGGGACAGTCGAGACCCAGTACTTC. It specifies CAIGTVETQYF.

The rearrangement links TRBV5-6 to TRBJ1-6; TRBD1 matches at 8 bases. V gave up 5 bases and J gave up 6 bases; unmatched junction bases: 13. This CDR3 is 17 amino acids long. CDR1 and CDR2 (germline): SGHDT, YYEEEE. CDR3 residues: CASRRDRGRDINSPLHF. The CDR3 nucleotides are TGTGCCAGCAGACGTGACAGGGGAAGAGATATTAATTCACCCCTCCACTTT.

The J gene is TRBJ2-7, the V gene TRBV4-1, with D possibly matching TRBD2 (7 bases). From germline, CDR1 is MGHRA and CDR2 YSYEKL. The V end lost 4 bases, the J end lost 0 bases, and 10 bases lay between the germline ends. CDR3 length: 14 residues. The CDR3 DNA follows: TGCGCCAGCAGCCCGGGGGGCCGCTCCTACGAGCAGTACTTC. Protein: CASSPGGRSYEQYF.

V is TRBV9 and J is TRBJ2-2; TRBD2 might be the D (6 bases). This CDR3 spans 21 amino acids. V lost 0 bases and J lost 2, with 26 bases in between. CDR1 is SGDLS and CDR2 is YYNGEE in the germline V gene. CDR3 region: CASSVASPIPGTLRNTGELFF. The DNA for the CDR3 is TGTGCCAGCAGCGTAGCCTCACCCATTCCCGGGACTCTCAGAAACACCGGGGAGCTGTTTTTT.

The chain recombines TRBV10-1 with TRBJ2-3; 7 bases line up with TRBD2. The junction had 10 bases not matched to a gene; V was cut back by 3 bases and J by 4 bases. Germline lookup yields CDR1 WNHNN and CDR2 SYGVQD (reference sequence). The CDR3 has 16 amino acids. The CDR3 sequence is CASSDSPGGRADTQYF. DNA for the CDR3: TGCGCCAGCAGTGATTCCCCGGGAGGCCGGGCAGATACGCAGTATTTT.

The chain links TRBV4-1 to TRBJ1-2, with 9 bases lining up with TRBD1. This CDR3 spans 17 amino acids. Germline CDR1 MGHRA, CDR2 YSYEKL. V lost 1 base, J lost 4 bases, and 10 bases stayed unmatched. The CDR3 DNA reads TGCGCCAGCAGCCAAGGCCTACAGGGGGCCAAGGGCTATGGCTACACCTTC. Translation: CASSQGLQGAKGYGYTF.

This chain uses TRBV2 with TRBJ1-1, with D possibly matching TRBD1 (5 bases). Trimming stripped 0 bases from V and 6 bases from J, with 14 bases between. CDR3 length: 15 amino acids. The germline V gene encodes CDR1 SNHLY and CDR2 FYNNEI. CDR3 DNA: TGTGCCAGCAGTGAAGCGCGGGGGGGTAAGGCTGAAGCTTTCTTT. It yields the protein CASSEARGGKAEAFF.

The chain recombines TRBV11-2 with TRBJ2-7, with no clear D. Germline V gene lookup returns CDR1 SGHAT and CDR2 FQNNGV. CDR3 size: 15 residues. Deletions cut 5 bases from V and 2 bases from J, with 16 bases between. Here the CDR3 reads CASSNTWRRAYEQYF. The CDR3 DNA is TGTGCCAGCAGCAATACCTGGCGGAGAGCCTACGAGCAGTACTTC.

The chain recombines TRBV12-3 or TRBV12-4 with TRBJ1-2; the D gene is possibly TRBD1 (5 bases). Trimming removed 10 bases at V and 3 bases at J, with 12 bases between. The length of the CDR3 is 12 residues. DNA of the CDR3: TGTGCCACCTCGGGACTGCACTATGGCTACACCTTC. Translating gives CATSGLHYGYTF.

This clone appeared once. This chain joins TRBV19 and TRBJ2-3, with 7 positions matching TRBD2. Trimming at V came to 6 bases and at J to 1 base, leaving 7 bases not matched to a gene. This CDR3 has 15 amino acids. Germline CDR1 and CDR2: LNHDA and SQIVND (reference sequence). The CDR3 spells CASRAGTIGTDTQYF. The DNA of the CDR3 is TGTGCCAGTAGGGCCGGGACTATAGGCACAGATACGCAGTATTTT.

The gene calls are TRBV10-1 and TRBJ2-7; no definite D call. The V end lost 3 bases, the J end lost 2 bases, and 8 bases lay between the germline ends. Germline assignment: CDR1 WNHNN and CDR2 SYGVQD (reference sequence). This CDR3 region has 13 residues. The CDR3: CASSEQSPYEQYF. The CDR3 DNA reads TGCGCCAGCAGTGAACAGTCTCCCTACGAGCAGTACTTC.

The chain couples TRBV3-1 (or the pseudogene TRBV3-2) to TRBJ1-2, with a weak D call TRBD1 (5 bases). The CDR3 length is 14 residues. Trimming took 5 bases from V and 6 from J, leaving 16 bases between them. Germline assignment: CDR1 LGHDT and CDR2 YNNKEL (reference sequence). The CDR3 DNA follows: TGTGCCAGCAGCTCCGGACACGCTACCGATGGCTACACCTTC. It specifies CASSSGHATDGYTF.

The CDR3 region is CASSLGRSGGMETQYF. In DNA form, the CDR3 reads TGTGCCAGCAGCTTAGGGCGTAGCGGTGGGATGGAGACCCAGTACTTC. The chain has TRBV11-2 and TRBJ2-5, with a possible D match to TRBD2 (6 bases). The CDR3 consists of 16 residues. Between the trimmed V and J ends, which lost 1 base and 5 bases, there was a span of 17 bases. CDR1 and CDR2 from the germline V gene are SGHAT and FQNNGV.

The V call is TRBV19, the J call TRBJ1-4, with D tentatively TRBD1 (6 bases). V lost 5 bases and J lost 2, with 18 bases in between. The CDR3 length is 17 residues. The germline CDR1 and CDR2 sequences are LNHDA and SQIVND (reference sequence). In DNA, the CDR3 is TGTGCCAGTAGTGCCCCCAGCCGGGGGGCGACTAATGAAAAACTGTTTTTT. Translation gives CASSAPSRGATNEKLFF.

This chain joins TRBV11-2 and TRBJ2-3; tentative D call: TRBD2 (5 bases). Germline CDR1 SGHAT, CDR2 FQNNGV. This CDR3 is built from 17 residues. Trimming left V 0 bases short and J 0 bases short, with 13 bases between. The CDR3 loop reads CASSLEGRGGSTDTQYF. For the CDR3, the DNA is TGTGCCAGCAGCTTAGAGGGCCGTGGCGGGAGCACAGATACGCAGTATTTT.

The V gene is TRBV9, the J gene TRBJ2-1; 9 positions match TRBD1. This CDR3 region has 14 residues. V lost 4 bases and J lost 6; bases outside the gene matches: 5. The germline V gene has CDR1 SGDLS and CDR2 YYNGEE. The CDR3 sequence: CASSPATGGNEQFF. In DNA, the CDR3 is TGTGCCAGCAGCCCTGCGACAGGGGGCAATGAGCAGTTCTTC.

This clone showed up just a few times. V gene TRBV10-3 combines with J gene TRBJ2-7; 8 nucleotides agree with TRBD1. Germline V gene data show CDR1 as ENHRY and CDR2 as SYGVKD. The CDR3 runs 15 residues. Losses at the gene ends were 3 bases for V and 4 bases for J; bases not matched to a gene: 8. The CDR3: CAISEGQGRTYEQYF. CDR3 DNA sequence: TGTGCCATCAGTGAAGGACAGGGAAGAACGTACGAGCAGTACTTC.

The V gene is TRBV28, the J gene TRBJ2-6; tentatively, D is TRBD2 (5 bases). V lost 6 bases, J lost 0 bases, and 9 bases lay in between. The CDR3 sequence is 15 residues long. The germline CDR1 and CDR2 sequences are MDHEN and SYDVKM. The CDR3 protein is CASREGSSGANVLTF. The DNA of the CDR3 is TGTGCCAGCAGAGAAGGGAGCTCTGGGGCCAACGTCCTGACTTTC.